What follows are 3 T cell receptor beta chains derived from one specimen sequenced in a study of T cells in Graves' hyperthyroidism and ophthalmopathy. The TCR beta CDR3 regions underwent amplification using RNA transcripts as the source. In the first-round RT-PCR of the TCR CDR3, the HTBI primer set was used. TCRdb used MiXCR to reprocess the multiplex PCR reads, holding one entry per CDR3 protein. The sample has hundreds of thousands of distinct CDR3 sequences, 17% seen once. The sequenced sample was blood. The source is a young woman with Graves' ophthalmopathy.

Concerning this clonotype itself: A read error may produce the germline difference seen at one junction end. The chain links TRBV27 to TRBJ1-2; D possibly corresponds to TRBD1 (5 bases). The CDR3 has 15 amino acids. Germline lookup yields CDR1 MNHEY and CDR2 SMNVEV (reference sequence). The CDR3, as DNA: TGTGCCGGCAGTTACGGGACCGGTCCTAACTATGGCTACACCTTC. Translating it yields CAGSYGTGPNYGYTF.

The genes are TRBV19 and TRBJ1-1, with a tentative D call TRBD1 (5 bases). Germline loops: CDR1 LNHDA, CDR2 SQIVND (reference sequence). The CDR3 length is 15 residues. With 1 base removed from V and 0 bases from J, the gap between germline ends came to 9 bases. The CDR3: CASSIGSGLNTEAFF. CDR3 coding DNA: TGTGCCAGTAGTATAGGATCAGGGTTGAACACTGAAGCTTTCTTT.

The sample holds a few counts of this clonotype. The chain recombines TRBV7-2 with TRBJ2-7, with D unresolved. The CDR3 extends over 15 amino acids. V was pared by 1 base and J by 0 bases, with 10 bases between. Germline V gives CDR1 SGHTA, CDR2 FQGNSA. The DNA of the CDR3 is TGTGCCAGCAGCTTAGTCCACCAAACCTCCTACGAGCAGTACTTC. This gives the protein CASSLVHQTSYEQYF.